The clone carrying this T cell receptor beta chain was picked up many times. Genomic DNA served as the source from which two-round multiplex PCR generated TCR beta CDR3 amplicons. First-round PCR amplification was performed with primers specific to each TRBV and TRBJ gene. During the second PCR round, universal primers were used. One entry per CDR3 protein results from TCRdb running MiXCR on the multiplex PCR reads. The table shows about 27,000 distinct CDR3 sequences, with approximately 31% occurring only once. The data are from a study of prognosis after radiotherapy for stage I lung cancer. CDR3 length equals 19 residues. With 1 base removed from V and 0 bases from J, the gap between germline ends came to 19 bases. Per the germline V gene, CDR1 is SGHDN and CDR2 is FVKESK.

The TCR comes from a donor aged 50 or older with non-small cell lung cancer. V gene TRBV14 combines with J gene TRBJ1-3, with a tentative D call TRBD1 (6 bases). The sample in question was PBMCs, obtained before or after stereotactic body radiation therapy (not recorded which). CDR3 nucleotides: TGTGCCAGCAGCCAAGCGTTCGGACAGCAACGTTACTCTGGAAACACCATATATTTT. This sequence encodes CASSQAFGQQRYSGNTIYF. The complete variable domain, with remaining parts taken from reference TRBV14 and TRBJ1-3, reads EAGVTQFPSHSVIEKGQTVTLRCDPISGHDNLYWYRRVMGKEIKFLLHFVKESKQDESGMPNNRFLAERTGGTYSTLKVQPAELEDSGVYFCASSQAFGQQRYSGNTIYFGEGSWLTVV.